This TCR beta chain was identified in a study of T cell responses to AZD1222 COVID-19 vaccine. About this clone: The antigen is unknown.

Here immunoSEQ multiplex PCR was the method, and the copy in TCRdb shows in-frame clones only, minus some. The profile shows about 150,000 clones, roughly 80% of them singletons. V lost 1 base to trimming and J lost 6 bases, with 9 bases between them. The length of the CDR3 is 13 residues. CDR1 is SGHAT and CDR2 is FQDESV in the germline V gene (reference sequence). General observations from the study: With two AZD1222 doses given, Spike-specific TCR breadth and depth both rose. Regions 160-218 and 743-854 dominated among vaccine-associated CD4 TCRs spanning spike. There were mostly white British donors and more females than males, and clonal diversity was possibly underestimated. Every sample of the repertoires postdated the peak T cell response.

The chain is built from TRBV11-1 and TRBJ1-1; D is ambiguous. The sample was peripheral blood, taken on day 0 of MenACWY control vaccination. The TCR comes from an adult in good health. CDR3 sequence reads: CASSLEGGAEAFF. In DNA, the CDR3 is TGTGCCAGCAGCTTAGAGGGTGGCGCTGAAGCTTTCTTT. Based on the CDR3 plus reference TRBV11-1 and TRBJ1-1, the full variable domain is EAEVAQSPRYKITEKSQAVAFWCDPISGHATLYWYRQILGQGPELLVQFQDESVVDDSQLPKDRFSAERLKGVDSTLKIQPAELGDSAMYLCASSLEGGAEAFFGQGTRLTVV.